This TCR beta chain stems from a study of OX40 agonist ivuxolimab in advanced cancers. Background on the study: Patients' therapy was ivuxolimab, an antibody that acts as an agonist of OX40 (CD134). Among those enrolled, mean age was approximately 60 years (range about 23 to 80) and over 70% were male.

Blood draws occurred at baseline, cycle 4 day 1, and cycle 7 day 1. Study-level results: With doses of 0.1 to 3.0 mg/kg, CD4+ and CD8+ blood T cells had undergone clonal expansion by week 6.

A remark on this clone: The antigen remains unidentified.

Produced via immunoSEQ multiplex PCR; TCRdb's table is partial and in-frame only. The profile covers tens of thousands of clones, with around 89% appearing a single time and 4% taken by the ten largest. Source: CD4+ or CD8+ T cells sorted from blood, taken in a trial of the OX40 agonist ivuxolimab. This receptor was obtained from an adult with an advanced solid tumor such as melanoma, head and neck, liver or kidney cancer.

The CDR3 DNA follows: TGTGCCTGGAGACAATCCGGGACTAGCGGTTACAATGAGCAGTTCTTC. This codes for CAWRQSGTSGYNEQFF. This chain connects TRBV30 to TRBJ2-1; 11 bases are shared with TRBD2. From germline, CDR1 is GTSNPN and CDR2 SVGIG (reference sequence). The V and J ends lost 3 bases and 4 bases, in that order; junction bases with no gene match: 8. The CDR3 contains 16 residues.